The present TCR beta chain was sequenced within a study of regulatory T cells in long-lasting Graves disease. Study-level points and caveats: Having only a small sample size may have limited accuracy. Newly diagnosed Graves' patients had higher TCR diversity than persistent ones.

CDR3-region Arm-PCR and iRepertoire HTBI primers produced the TCR beta libraries. Each CDR3 protein gets one entry after TCRdb re-called the multiplex PCR reads with MiXCR. The repertoire holds some 560,000 distinct CDR3 sequences, with 15% to 20% as singletons. In regard to this clonotype: Its cognate antigen is unknown.

Specified time point: newly diagnosed GD, antithyroid drugs for less than 3 months. The TCR library was prepared using RNA isolated from PBMCs. Germline values: CDR1 LNHDA, CDR2 SQIVND (reference sequence). Deletions cut 3 bases from V and 7 bases from J, with 6 bases between. This CDR3 is built from 12 residues. In addition, the sample was reused for a study of T cells in Graves' hyperthyroidism and ophthalmopathy. This second report adds: Appearing also in blood were most of the thyroid clonotypes expanded above 0.001. Before onset, ophthalmopathy was predicted by the model a median roughly 6.8 months earlier.

The chain couples TRBV19 to TRBJ1-4; D ambiguous. The receptor was derived from a woman between 40 and 65 years old with Graves disease. The sequencing used peripheral blood mononuclear cells (PBMCs), collected at new diagnosis, from a patient treated with antithyroid drugs. CDR3 nucleotides: TGTGCCAGTAGTATTCTAGGTGAAAAACTGTTTTTT. Encoded protein: CASSILGEKLFF.